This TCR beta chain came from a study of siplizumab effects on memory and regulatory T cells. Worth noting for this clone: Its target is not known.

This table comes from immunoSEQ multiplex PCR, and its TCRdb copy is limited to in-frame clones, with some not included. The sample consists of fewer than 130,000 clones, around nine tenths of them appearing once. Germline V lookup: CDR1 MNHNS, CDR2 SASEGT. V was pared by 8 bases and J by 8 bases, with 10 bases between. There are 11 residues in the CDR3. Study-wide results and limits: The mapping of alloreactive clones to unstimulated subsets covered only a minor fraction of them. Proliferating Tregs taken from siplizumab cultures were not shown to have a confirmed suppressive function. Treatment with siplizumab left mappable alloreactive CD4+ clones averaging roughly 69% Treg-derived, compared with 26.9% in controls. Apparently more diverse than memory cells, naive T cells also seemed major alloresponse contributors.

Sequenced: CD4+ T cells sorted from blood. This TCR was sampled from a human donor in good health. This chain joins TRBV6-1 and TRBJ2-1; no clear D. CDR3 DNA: TGTGCCAGCTCTGAACCCGATGAGCAGTTCTTC. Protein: CASSEPDEQFF.